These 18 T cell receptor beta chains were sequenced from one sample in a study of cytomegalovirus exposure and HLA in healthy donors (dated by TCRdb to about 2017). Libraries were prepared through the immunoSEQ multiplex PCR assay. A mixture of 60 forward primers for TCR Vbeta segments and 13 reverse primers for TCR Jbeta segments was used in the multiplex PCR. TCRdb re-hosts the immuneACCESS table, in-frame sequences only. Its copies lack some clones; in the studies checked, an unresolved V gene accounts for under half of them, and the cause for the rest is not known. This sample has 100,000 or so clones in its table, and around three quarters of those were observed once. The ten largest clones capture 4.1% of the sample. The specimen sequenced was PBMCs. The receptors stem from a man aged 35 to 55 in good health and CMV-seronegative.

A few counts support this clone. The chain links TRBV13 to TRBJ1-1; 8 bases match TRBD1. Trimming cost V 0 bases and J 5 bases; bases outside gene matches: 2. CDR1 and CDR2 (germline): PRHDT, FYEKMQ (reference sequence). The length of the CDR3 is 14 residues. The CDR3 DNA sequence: TGTGCCAGCAGCTTAGGGGACAGGGAAACTGAAGCTTTCTTT. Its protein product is CASSLGDRETEAFF. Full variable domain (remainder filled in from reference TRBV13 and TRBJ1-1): AAGVIQSPRHLIKEKRETATLKCYPIPRHDTVYWYQQGPGQDPQFLISFYEKMQSDKGSIPDRFSAQQFSDYHSELNMSSLELGDSALYFCASSLGDRETEAFFGQGTRLTVV.

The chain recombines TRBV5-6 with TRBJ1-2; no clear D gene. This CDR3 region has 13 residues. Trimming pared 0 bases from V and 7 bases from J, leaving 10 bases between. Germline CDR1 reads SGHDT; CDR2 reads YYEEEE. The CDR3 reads CASSLGRRGGYTF. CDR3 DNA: TGTGCCAGCAGCTTGGGGCGCCGGGGTGGCTACACCTTC.

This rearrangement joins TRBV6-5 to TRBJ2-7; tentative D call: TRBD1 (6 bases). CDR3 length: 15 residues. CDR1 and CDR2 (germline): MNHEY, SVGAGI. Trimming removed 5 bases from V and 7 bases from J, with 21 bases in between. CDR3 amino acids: CASSRQDGELEEQYF. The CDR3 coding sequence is TGTGCCAGCAGTCGACAGGATGGGGAACTGGAAGAGCAGTACTTC.

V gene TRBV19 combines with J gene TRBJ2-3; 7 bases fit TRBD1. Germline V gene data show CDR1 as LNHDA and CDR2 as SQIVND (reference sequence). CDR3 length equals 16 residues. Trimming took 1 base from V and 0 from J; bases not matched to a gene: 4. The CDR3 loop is CASSIGTGVSTDTQYF. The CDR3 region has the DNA TGTGCCAGTAGTATAGGGACAGGTGTTAGCACAGATACGCAGTATTTT. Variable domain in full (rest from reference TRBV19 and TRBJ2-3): DGGITQSPKYLFRKEGQNVTLSCEQNLNHDAMYWYRQDPGQGLRLIYYSQIVNDFQKGDIAEGYSVSREKKESFPLTVTSAQKNPTAFYLCASSIGTGVSTDTQYFGPGTRLTVL.

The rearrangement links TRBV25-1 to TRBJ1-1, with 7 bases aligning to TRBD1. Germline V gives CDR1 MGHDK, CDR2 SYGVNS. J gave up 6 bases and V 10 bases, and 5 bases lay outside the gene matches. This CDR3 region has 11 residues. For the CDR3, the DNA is TGTGCCACCCAGGGGGTCGCTGAAGCTTTCTTT. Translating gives CATQGVAEAFF.

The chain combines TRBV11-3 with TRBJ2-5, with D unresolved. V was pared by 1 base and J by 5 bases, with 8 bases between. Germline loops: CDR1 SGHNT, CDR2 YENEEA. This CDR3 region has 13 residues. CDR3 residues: CASSLAPRETQYF. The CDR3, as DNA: TGTGCCAGCAGCTTAGCCCCGAGGGAGACCCAGTACTTC.

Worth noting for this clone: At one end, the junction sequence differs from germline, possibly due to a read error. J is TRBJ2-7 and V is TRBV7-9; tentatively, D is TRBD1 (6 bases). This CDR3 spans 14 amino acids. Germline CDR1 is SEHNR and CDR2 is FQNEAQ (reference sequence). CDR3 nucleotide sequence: TGTTCCAGCAGGTCCCTAGGGGGATCCTACGAGCAGTACTTC. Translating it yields CSSRSLGGSYEQYF.

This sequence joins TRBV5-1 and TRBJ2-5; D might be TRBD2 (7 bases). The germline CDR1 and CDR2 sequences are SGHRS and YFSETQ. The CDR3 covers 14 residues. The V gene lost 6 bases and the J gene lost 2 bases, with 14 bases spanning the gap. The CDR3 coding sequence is TGCGCCAGCAACCTTGGGGGGGCGCAAGAGACCCAGTACTTC. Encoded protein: CASNLGGAQETQYF.

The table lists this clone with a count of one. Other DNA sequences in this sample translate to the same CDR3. CDR3 sequence reads: CASSVGAGTSTDTQYF. The DNA of the CDR3 is TGTGCCAGCAGCGTAGGGGCGGGGACCAGTACAGATACGCAGTATTTT. V usage is TRBV9 and J usage is TRBJ2-3, with D tentatively TRBD2 (6 bases). Germline CDR1 reads SGDLS; CDR2 reads YYNGEE. Trimming cost V 0 bases and J 3 bases, with 14 bases left between them. The CDR3 is 16 residues long.

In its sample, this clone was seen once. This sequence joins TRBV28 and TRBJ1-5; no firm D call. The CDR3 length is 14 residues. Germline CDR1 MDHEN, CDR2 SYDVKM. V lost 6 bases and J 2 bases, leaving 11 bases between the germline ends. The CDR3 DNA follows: TGTGCCAGCAGGGCAGGAGGAGGCAATCAGCCCCAGCATTTT. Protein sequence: CASRAGGGNQPQHF.

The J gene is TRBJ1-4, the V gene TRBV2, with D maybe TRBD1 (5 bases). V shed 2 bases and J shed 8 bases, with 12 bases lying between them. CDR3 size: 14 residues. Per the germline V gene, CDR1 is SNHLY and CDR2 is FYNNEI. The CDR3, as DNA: TGTGCCAGCAGTGAACAGGGAAGTCGGGAAAAACTGTTTTTT. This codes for CASSEQGSREKLFF.

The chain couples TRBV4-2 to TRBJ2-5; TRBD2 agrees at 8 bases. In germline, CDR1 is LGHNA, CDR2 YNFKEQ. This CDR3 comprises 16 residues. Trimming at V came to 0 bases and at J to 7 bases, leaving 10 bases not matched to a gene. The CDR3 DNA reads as TGTGCCAGCAGCCAAGAGGACGGGGGGGCCCCCGGGACCCAGTACTTC. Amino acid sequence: CASSQEDGGAPGTQYF.

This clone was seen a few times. In DNA form, the CDR3 reads TGTGCCAGCACCCAGGTCCCCTTCAACACTGAAGCTTTCTTT. This gives the protein CASTQVPFNTEAFF. The chain is built from TRBV28 and TRBJ1-1; D is unclear. The CDR3 has 14 amino acids. V lost 7 bases, J lost 2 bases, and 14 bases lay in between. The germline gives CDR1 MDHEN, CDR2 SYDVKM.

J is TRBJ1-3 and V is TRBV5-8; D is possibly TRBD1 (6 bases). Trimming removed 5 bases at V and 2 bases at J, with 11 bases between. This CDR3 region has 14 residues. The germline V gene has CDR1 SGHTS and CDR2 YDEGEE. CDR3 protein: CASRTRGAGNTIYF. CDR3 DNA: TGTGCCAGCAGAACCAGGGGAGCTGGAAACACCATATATTTT. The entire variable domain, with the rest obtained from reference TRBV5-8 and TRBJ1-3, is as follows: EAGVTQSPTHLIKTRGQQATLRCSPISGHTSVYWYQQALGLGLQFLLWYDEGEERNRGNFPPRFSGRQFPNYSSELNVNALELEDSALYLCASRTRGAGNTIYFGEGSWLTVV.

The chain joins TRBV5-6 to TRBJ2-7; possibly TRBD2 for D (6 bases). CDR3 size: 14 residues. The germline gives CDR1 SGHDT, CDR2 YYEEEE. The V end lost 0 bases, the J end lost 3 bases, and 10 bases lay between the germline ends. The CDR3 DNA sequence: TGTGCCAGCAGCTTGGGTGGAGGGATCTACGAGCAGTACGTC. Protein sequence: CASSLGGGIYEQYV.

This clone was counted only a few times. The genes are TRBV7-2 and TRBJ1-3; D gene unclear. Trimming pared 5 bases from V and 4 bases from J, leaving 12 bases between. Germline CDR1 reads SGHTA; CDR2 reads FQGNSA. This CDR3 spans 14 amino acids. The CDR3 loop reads CASSPLTGGNTIYF. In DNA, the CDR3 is TGTGCCAGCAGCCCACTTACGGGGGGAAACACCATATATTTT.

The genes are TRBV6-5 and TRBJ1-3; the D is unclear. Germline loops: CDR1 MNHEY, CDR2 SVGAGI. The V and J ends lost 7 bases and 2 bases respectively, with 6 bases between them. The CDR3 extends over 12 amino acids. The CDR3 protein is CASNSAGNTIYF. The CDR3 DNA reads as TGTGCCAGCAATTCCGCTGGAAACACCATATATTTT.

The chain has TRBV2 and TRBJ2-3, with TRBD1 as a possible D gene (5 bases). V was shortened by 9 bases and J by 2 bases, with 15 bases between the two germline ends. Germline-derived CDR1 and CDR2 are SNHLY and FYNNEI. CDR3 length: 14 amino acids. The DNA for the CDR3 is TGTGCCAGTCTCGGACATCGCCTCACAGATACGCAGTATTTT. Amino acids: CASLGHRLTDTQYF.